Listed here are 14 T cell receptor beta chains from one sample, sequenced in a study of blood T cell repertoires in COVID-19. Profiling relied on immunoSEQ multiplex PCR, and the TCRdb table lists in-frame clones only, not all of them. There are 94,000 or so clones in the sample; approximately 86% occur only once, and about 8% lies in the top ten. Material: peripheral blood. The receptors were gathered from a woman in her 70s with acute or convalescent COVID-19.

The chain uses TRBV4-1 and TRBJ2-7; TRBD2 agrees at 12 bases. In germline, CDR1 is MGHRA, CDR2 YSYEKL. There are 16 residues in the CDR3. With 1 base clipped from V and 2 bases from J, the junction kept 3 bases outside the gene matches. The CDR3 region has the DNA TGCGCCAGCAGCCAAGGAACTAGCGGGAGGCCCTACGAGCAGTACTTC. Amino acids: CASSQGTSGRPYEQYF.

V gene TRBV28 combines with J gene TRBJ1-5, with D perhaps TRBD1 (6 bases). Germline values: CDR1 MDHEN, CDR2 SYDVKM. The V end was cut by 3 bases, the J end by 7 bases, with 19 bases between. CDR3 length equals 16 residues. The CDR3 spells CASSFMLRGARQPQHF. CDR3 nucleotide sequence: TGTGCCAGCAGTTTCATGTTGCGGGGGGCAAGGCAGCCCCAGCATTTT. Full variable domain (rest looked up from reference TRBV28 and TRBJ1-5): DVKVTQSSRYLVKRTGEKVFLECVQDMDHENMFWYRQDPGLGLRLIYFSYDVKMKEKGDIPEGYSVSREKKERFSLILESASTNQTSMYLCASSFMLRGARQPQHFGDGTRLSIL.

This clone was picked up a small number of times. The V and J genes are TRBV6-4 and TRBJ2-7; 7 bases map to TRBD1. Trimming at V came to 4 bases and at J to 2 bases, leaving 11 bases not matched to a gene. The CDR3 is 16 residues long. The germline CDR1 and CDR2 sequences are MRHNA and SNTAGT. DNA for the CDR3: TGTGCCAGCAGTGGGGGGACAGAGGGTGGGACCTACGAGCAGTACTTC. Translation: CASSGGTEGGTYEQYF.

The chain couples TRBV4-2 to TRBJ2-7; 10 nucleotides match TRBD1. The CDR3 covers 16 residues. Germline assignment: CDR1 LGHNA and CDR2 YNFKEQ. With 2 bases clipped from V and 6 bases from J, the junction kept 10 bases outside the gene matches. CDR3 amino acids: CASSQPTGTGDSEQYF. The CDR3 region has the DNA TGTGCCAGCAGCCAACCGACCGGGACAGGGGATTCCGAGCAGTACTTC.

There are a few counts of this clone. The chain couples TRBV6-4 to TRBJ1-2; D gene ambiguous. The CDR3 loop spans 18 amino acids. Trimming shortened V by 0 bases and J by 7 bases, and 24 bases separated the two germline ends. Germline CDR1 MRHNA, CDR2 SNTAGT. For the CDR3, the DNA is TGTGCCAGCAGTGACTCGTTGACATTCGCGACACGTCGCTCTGGCTACACCTTC. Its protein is CASSDSLTFATRRSGYTF.

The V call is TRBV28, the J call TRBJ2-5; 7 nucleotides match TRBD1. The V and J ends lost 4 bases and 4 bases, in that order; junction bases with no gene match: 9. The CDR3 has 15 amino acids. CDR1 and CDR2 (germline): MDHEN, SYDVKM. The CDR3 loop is CASSSPRQGGETQYF. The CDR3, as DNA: TGTGCCAGCAGTTCCCCCCGACAGGGCGGAGAGACCCAGTACTTC.

The CDR3, as DNA: TGTGCCAGCAGCCCTGGGACGGGGGGGCCCGACGAGCAGTACTTC. This encodes CASSPGTGGPDEQYF. The V call is TRBV11-2, the J call TRBJ2-7, with TRBD2 matching over 8 bases. Germline assignment: CDR1 SGHAT and CDR2 FQNNGV. The length of the CDR3 is 15 residues. Trimming cost V 5 bases and J 5 bases; bases outside gene matches: 11.

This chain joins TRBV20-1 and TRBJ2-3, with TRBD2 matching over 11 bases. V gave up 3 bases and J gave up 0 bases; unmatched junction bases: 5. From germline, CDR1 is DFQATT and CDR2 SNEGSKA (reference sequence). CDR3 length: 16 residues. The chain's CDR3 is CSASSGTSGSTDTQYF. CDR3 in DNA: TGCAGTGCTAGTTCCGGGACTAGCGGAAGCACAGATACGCAGTATTTT.

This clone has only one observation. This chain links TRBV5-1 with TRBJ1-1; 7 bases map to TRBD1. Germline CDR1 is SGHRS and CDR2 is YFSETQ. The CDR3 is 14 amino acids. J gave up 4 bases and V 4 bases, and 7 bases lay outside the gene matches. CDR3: CASSRSGGSTEAFF. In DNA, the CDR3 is TGCGCCAGCAGCAGGTCAGGGGGTAGCACTGAAGCTTTCTTT.

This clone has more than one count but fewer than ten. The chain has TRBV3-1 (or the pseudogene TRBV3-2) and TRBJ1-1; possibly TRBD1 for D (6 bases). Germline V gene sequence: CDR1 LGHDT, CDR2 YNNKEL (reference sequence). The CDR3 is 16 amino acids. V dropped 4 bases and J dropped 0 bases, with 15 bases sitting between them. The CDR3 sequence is CASSPRTVPMNTEAFF. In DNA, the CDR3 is TGTGCCAGCAGCCCTCGGACAGTTCCAATGAACACTGAAGCTTTCTTT.

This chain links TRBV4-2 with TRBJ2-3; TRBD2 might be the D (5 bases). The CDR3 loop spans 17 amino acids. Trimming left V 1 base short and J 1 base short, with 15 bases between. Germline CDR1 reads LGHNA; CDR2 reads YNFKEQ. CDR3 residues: CASSQAPRGSRTDTQYF. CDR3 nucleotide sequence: TGTGCCAGCAGCCAAGCCCCGCGCGGGTCACGCACAGATACGCAGTATTTT.

The CDR3 spells CATLTGGLIVNTGELFF. The CDR3, as DNA: TGTGCCACCCTGACAGGGGGCTTAATAGTGAACACCGGGGAGCTGTTTTTT. The rearrangement links TRBV30 to TRBJ2-2; 10 bases are shared with TRBD1. Germline trimming cut 8 bases from V and 1 base from J; bases unmatched to any gene: 13. CDR3 length: 17 amino acids. Germline CDR1 GTSNPN, CDR2 SVGIG (reference sequence).

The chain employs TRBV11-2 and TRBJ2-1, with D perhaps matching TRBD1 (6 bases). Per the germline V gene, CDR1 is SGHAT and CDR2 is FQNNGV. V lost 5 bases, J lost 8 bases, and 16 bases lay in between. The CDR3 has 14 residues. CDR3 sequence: CASSKEQGIDEQFF. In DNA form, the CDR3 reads TGTGCCAGCAGCAAAGAGCAGGGGATAGATGAGCAGTTCTTC.

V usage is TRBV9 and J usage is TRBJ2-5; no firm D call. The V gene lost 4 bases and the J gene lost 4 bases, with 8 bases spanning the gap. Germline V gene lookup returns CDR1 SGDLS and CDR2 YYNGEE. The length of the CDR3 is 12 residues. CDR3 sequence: CASSPSGETQYF. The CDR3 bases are TGTGCCAGCAGCCCGTCGGGAGAGACCCAGTACTTC. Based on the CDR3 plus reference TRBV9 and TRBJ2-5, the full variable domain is DSGVTQTPKHLITATGQRVTLRCSPRSGDLSVYWYQQSLDQGLQFLIQYYNGEERAKGNILERFSAQQFPDLHSELNLSSLELGDSALYFCASSPSGETQYFGPGTRLLVL.